The rows below give T cell receptor beta chains drawn from one sample of a study of shared clonotypes between healthy human individuals. Measured with immunoSEQ multiplex PCR; TCRdb has only the in-frame clones, and not every one. The profile covers over 850,000 clones, with approximately 80% appearing a single time and around 0.61% taken by the ten largest. Sequences were obtained from memory CD4+ T cells from PBMCs. These receptor sequences come from a young man in good health. Some clones in this sample may be carry-over from other donors' samples. Each CDR3 is given with its conserved first and last residue. D genes are given only for firm matches. Rows may omit the clone size; those that give it use once, few, many or a size class.

>TRBV21-1|NA|TRBJ1-2|NA
CASSKAGHLGIGGYTF
TGTGCCAGCAGCAAAGCGGGGCACCTAGGGATCGGTGGCTACACCTTC
>TRBV25-1|TRBD1|TRBJ1-4|NA
CASSQQGATNEKLFF
TGTGCCAGCAGTCAACAGGGGGCCACTAATGAAAAACTGTTTTTT
>TRBV5-4|TRBD1|TRBJ2-5|NA
CASSLDPDRVGETQYF
TGTGCCAGCAGCTTGGACCCGGACAGGGTTGGGGAGACCCAGTACTTC
>TRBV5-4|TRBD2|TRBJ2-3|NA
CASSLSGGAGDTQYF
TGTGCCAGCAGCTTGAGCGGGGGAGCCGGAGATACGCAGTATTTT
>TRBV13|NA|TRBJ1-1|NA
CASSIYWNTEAFF
TGTGCCAGCAGCATCTACTGGAACACTGAAGCTTTCTTT
>TRBV28|NA|TRBJ1-3|NA
CASSPQISGNTIYF
TGTGCCAGCAGTCCCCAAATCTCTGGAAACACCATATATTTT
>TRBV5-1|NA|TRBJ2-1|NA
CASSLEASAYNEQFF
TGCGCCAGCAGCTTGGAGGCTAGCGCGTACAATGAGCAGTTCTTC
>TRBV11-2|NA|TRBJ2-7|NA
CASSWSTGLGQYF
TGTGCCAGCAGCTGGAGTACAGGTTTGGGGCAGTACTTC
>TRBV19|TRBD2|TRBJ2-1|NA
CASITTSGRDYNEQFF
TGTGCCAGTATCACGACTAGCGGGAGGGACTACAATGAGCAGTTCTTC
>TRBV7-3|NA|TRBJ1-1|NA
CASSSTPGAEAFF
TGTGCCAGCAGCTCCACCCCGGGCGCTGAAGCTTTCTTT
>TRBV5-1|NA|TRBJ1-2|NA
CASSLDTANYGYTF
TGCGCCAGCAGCTTGGATACAGCTAACTATGGCTACACCTTC
>TRBV11-3|TRBD1|TRBJ1-2|NA
CASSSTSGGRSGGYTF
TGTGCCAGCAGCTCGACTTCAGGGGGGCGGAGTGGTGGCTACACCTTC
>TRBV7-2|NA|TRBJ2-5|NA
CASSFGYRETQYF
TGTGCCAGCAGCTTCGGGTATAGAGAGACCCAGTACTTC
>TRBV6-1|TRBD2|TRBJ2-7|NA
CAALAREGTYEQYF
TGTGCCGCCCTGGCGCGGGAGGGCACCTACGAGCAGTACTTC
>TRBV9|NA|TRBJ2-6|NA
CASSVGEAGIGANVLTF
TGTGCCAGCAGCGTAGGAGAGGCGGGGATCGGGGCCAACGTCCTGACTTTC
>TRBV29-1|NA|TRBJ1-1|few
CSVWGTVNTEAFF
TGCAGCGTTTGGGGGACGGTGAACACTGAAGCTTTCTTT
>TRBV6-6|NA|TRBJ2-3|NA
CASSYWASSTDTQYF
TGTGCCAGCAGTTACTGGGCCAGTAGCACAGATACGCAGTATTTT
>TRBV28|NA|TRBJ2-7|few
CASSPRDTRGRYEQYF
TGTGCCAGCAGTCCAAGGGACACCCGGGGGAGGTACGAGCAGTACTTC
>TRBV13|NA|TRBJ2-7|NA
CASSLLRAHEQYF
TGTGCCAGCAGCTTATTACGGGCCCACGAGCAGTACTTC
>TRBV6-5|TRBD1|TRBJ2-1|NA
CASSRQGSYNEQFF
TGTGCCAGCAGCCGACAGGGCTCCTACAATGAGCAGTTCTTC
>TRBV19|NA|TRBJ2-7|NA
CASSNVAYEQYF
TGTGCCAGTAGTAATGTTGCCTACGAGCAGTACTTC
>TRBV7-3|NA|TRBJ1-1|few
CASSFSGDTEAFF
TGTGCCAGCAGCTTCTCGGGGGACACTGAAGCTTTCTTT
>TRBV11-3|TRBD1|TRBJ2-4|NA
CASSQLGQGDIQYF
TGTGCCAGCAGCCAACTCGGACAGGGAGACATTCAGTACTTC
>TRBV11-2|TRBD2|TRBJ2-1|NA
CASSPLAGAYNEQFF
TGTGCCAGCAGCCCATTAGCGGGAGCCTACAATGAGCAGTTCTTC